Listed below are T cell receptor beta chains from one sample, sequenced in a study of cytomegalovirus exposure and HLA in healthy donors. Libraries were prepared by immunoSEQ multiplex PCR; TCRdb keeps only in-frame clonotypes and omits some of them. The table has roughly 34,000 clones, roughly 67% seen once. Input material: PBMCs. Receptor source: a man in his forties or fifties in good health and CMV-seropositive. Both conserved end residues are part of each CDR3. D genes are given only for firm matches. The size of a clone is reported for some rows only, either as once, few or many, or as a class for expanded clones.

d_gene	v_gene	abundance	j_gene	CDR3aa
NA	TRBV5-6	once	TRBJ2-7	CASRGNREGEQYF
NA	TRBV2	NA	TRBJ2-1	CASSVQGPGEEQFF
NA	TRBV28	NA	TRBJ1-5	CASNPPGEPQHF
NA	TRBV6-1	once	TRBJ1-5	CASSEKGDDYQPQHF
TRBD2	TRBV7-8	NA	TRBJ2-3	CASSSRGTNTDTQYF
NA	TRBV6-6	NA	TRBJ1-1	CASSYSGSQNTEAFF
TRBD2	TRBV11-3	few	TRBJ2-5	CASSLAGGQETQYF
TRBD1	TRBV12-5	NA	TRBJ2-7	CASGPPGQGVPEQYF
TRBD2	TRBV10-3	NA	TRBJ2-2	CAISGTRSAGELFF
NA	TRBV5-1	NA	TRBJ2-2	CASSLGSYGTGELFF
TRBD2	TRBV7-6	NA	TRBJ2-1	CASSLIPTSGGYNEQFF
NA	TRBV2	NA	TRBJ1-1	CASMRAENTEAFF
TRBD2	TRBV10-2	NA	TRBJ2-7	CASSESGRGGTYEQYF
TRBD2	TRBV10-3	few	TRBJ2-3	CAISGTSGGPWGTDTQYF
TRBD2	TRBV7-9	NA	TRBJ2-1	CAESTGGASEQFF
NA	TRBV2	NA	TRBJ1-4	CASRGLGGLTNEKLFF
TRBD1	TRBV15	few	TRBJ1-5	CATSRGQLSNQPQHF
NA	TRBV28	NA	TRBJ2-3	CASSPSGLSTDTQYF
TRBD2	TRBV30	NA	TRBJ2-3	CAWSVRTSVSTDTQYF
NA	TRBV27	NA	TRBJ1-4	CASSLFPDSWEKLFF
NA	TRBV25-1	NA	TRBJ1-1	CASSEAGLGAEAFF
TRBD1	TRBV2	NA	TRBJ1-5	CASSVTGTAQPQHF
TRBD1	TRBV27	few	TRBJ1-2	CASSRSTGEGGYTF
NA	TRBV7-2	NA	TRBJ2-2	CASSLAPGGLNTGELFF
NA	TRBV6-5	once	TRBJ1-1	CASSYRGVNTEAFF
NA	TRBV7-9	few	TRBJ2-7	CASSMTENEQYF
NA	TRBV7-7	NA	TRBJ2-5	CASSLGVGGETQYF
TRBD2	TRBV18	NA	TRBJ2-1	CASSPGSGGDEQFF
NA	TRBV5-4	NA	TRBJ2-2	CANTLGVNSNTGELFF
TRBD1	TRBV5-4	few	TRBJ1-6	CASSSGTVFNSPLHF
TRBD2	TRBV19	NA	TRBJ2-1	CASSIDPRRLAGYNEQFF
NA	TRBV5-1	NA	TRBJ1-5	CASSLAGQGVQPQHF
TRBD1	TRBV28	NA	TRBJ1-1	CASSLAGARTGMNTEAFF
TRBD2	TRBV6-1	few	TRBJ2-2	CASSAGLAATGELFF
NA	TRBV27	NA	TRBJ2-7	CASSLSGTPSYEQYF
TRBD1	TRBV10-3	few	TRBJ1-1	CAIRLLQGADTEAFF
TRBD2	TRBV23-1	NA	TRBJ2-1	CARPKSELAGGNHSYNEQFF
NA	TRBV7-7	NA	TRBJ2-5	CASSLSGGNFQETQYF
NA	TRBV5-5	NA	TRBJ2-7	CASSLELYEQYF
NA	TRBV30	few	TRBJ2-3	CAWWGTSAGDTQYF
NA	TRBV2	few	TRBJ1-3	CASSEGLGSAGAYSGNTIYF
NA	TRBV9	NA	TRBJ2-3	CASSVEGSLAADTQYF
TRBD1	TRBV7-2	NA	TRBJ1-1	CASSPLRQGTTEAFF
TRBD1	TRBV18	NA	TRBJ1-1	CASSPFFGQGARGTEAFF
NA	TRBV18	NA	TRBJ2-7	CASSPLRGGNSYEQYF
TRBD1	TRBV7-2	NA	TRBJ2-7	CASSRNGQGVGEQYF
NA	TRBV28	NA	TRBJ2-7	CASNERSFGEQYF
NA	TRBV7-9	NA	TRBJ2-5	CASSQGQLGETQYF
TRBD2	TRBV9	NA	TRBJ2-3	CASALGNSGTDTQYF
NA	TRBV29-1	once	TRBJ2-7	CSVEGAAYEQYF
NA	TRBV15	once	TRBJ2-5	CATSRSTAGETQYF
NA	TRBV5-1	NA	TRBJ2-5	CASSSRIEIQTQYF
NA	TRBV29-1	NA	TRBJ2-1	CSVLLSREQFF